The TCR beta chain described here comes from a study of T cell repertoires in cytomegalovirus infection. Study-wide background: Well-studied HLA-B-restricted epitopes and recently identified HLA-C-restricted epitopes of CMV were both used in the study. It can be stated that public TCR beta signatures indicated CMV infection as well as a matching HLA type.

CDR1 and CDR2 from the germline V gene are SGHAT and FQNNGV. The CDR3 is 13 residues long. The V end was cut by 6 bases, the J end by 5 bases, with 14 bases between. TCRdb itself ran the reads through MiXCR, one entry per CDR3 protein. The table includes hundreds of thousands of distinct CDR3 sequences, about 42% detected once. General study points: Carriers of CMV plus the relevant HLA were identified by cumulative public TCR beta family frequency.

Concerning this clonotype: Its target is unknown.

The chain recombines TRBV11-2 with TRBJ2-7; D perhaps matches TRBD1 (7 bases). The receptor was isolated from a human donor in good health (CMV status not recorded). Some clones in this sample may be carry-over from other donors' samples. Here the sequenced sample was cultured PBMCs, taken from culture after CMV antigen stimulation. The CDR3, as DNA: TGTGCCAGCAGGCCAGGGGGGATCCACGAGCAGTACTTC. Amino acid sequence: CASRPGGIHEQYF.